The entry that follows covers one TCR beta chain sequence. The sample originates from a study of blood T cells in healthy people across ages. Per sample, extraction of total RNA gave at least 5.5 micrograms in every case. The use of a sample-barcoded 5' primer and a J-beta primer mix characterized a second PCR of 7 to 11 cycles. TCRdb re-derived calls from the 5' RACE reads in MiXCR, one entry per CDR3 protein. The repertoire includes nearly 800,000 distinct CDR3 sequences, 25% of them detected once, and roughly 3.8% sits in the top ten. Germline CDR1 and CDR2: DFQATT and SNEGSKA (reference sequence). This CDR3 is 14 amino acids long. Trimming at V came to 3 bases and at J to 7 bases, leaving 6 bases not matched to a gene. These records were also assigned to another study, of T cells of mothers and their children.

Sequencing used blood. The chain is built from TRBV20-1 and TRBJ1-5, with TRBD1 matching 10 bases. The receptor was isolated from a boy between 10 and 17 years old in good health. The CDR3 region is CSARRDRGWQPQHF. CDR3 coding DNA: TGCAGTGCTAGGCGGGACAGGGGTTGGCAGCCCCAGCATTTT.